The rows below give T cell receptor beta chains drawn from one sample of a study of cytomegalovirus exposure and HLA in healthy donors. The assay was immunoSEQ multiplex PCR, and TCRdb's table has in-frame clones only and misses some. The sample consists of around 200,000 clones, approximately 67% of them appearing once. Sequenced material: PBMCs. These receptors were collected from a man in his forties in good health and CMV-seronegative. CDR3s include the opening cysteine and the closing phenylalanine or tryptophan. D genes are given only for firm matches. Size values are once, few and many counts, or a class for expanded clones, and some rows have none.

clone_size | j_call | v_call | d_call | cdr3_nt | cdr3_aa
NA | TRBJ1-2 | TRBV28 | NA | TGTGCCAGCAGTTCAGGACAGTATGGCTACACCTTC | CASSSGQYGYTF
NA | TRBJ2-1 | TRBV7-9 | NA | TGTGCCAGCAGCTTAAGCGGCAATGAGCAGTTCTTC | CASSLSGNEQFF
NA | TRBJ2-2 | TRBV7-6 | TRBD2 | TGTGCCAGCAGCTTAGCGAGAGTGGGCGGGACGGGAGGATGGAGCACCGGGGAGCTGTTTTTT | CASSLARVGGTGGWSTGELFF
NA | TRBJ2-7 | TRBV30 | TRBD2 | TGTGCCATCGGACTAGCGGGAGTCGAGCAGTACTTC | CAIGLAGVEQYF
NA | TRBJ2-7 | TRBV4-1 | NA | TGCGCCAGCAGTTGGGCCCCCACAGCCTCCTCCTACGAGCAGTACTTC | CASSWAPTASSYEQYF
NA | TRBJ2-2 | TRBV5-5 | TRBD2 | TGTGCCAGCAGCCAACCGGGACTAGCGATGAACACCGGGGAGCTGTTTTTT | CASSQPGLAMNTGELFF
NA | TRBJ1-1 | TRBV28 | NA | TGTGCCAGCAGTCCGTTCACCCCAGAGAACACTGAAGCTTTCTTT | CASSPFTPENTEAFF
NA | TRBJ1-4 | TRBV5-1 | TRBD1 | TGCGCCAGCAGCAGGGACAGGGTAACTAATGAAAAACTGTTTTTT | CASSRDRVTNEKLFF
few | TRBJ2-7 | TRBV27 | TRBD2 | TGTGCCAGCAGTTTTGCTGGACTAGCGGAACCCTACGAGCAGTACTTC | CASSFAGLAEPYEQYF
NA | TRBJ2-1 | TRBV4-2 | TRBD2 | TGTGCCAGCAGTCCTGGACTAGCAGGGAATGAGCAGTTCTTC | CASSPGLAGNEQFF
NA | TRBJ2-2 | TRBV7-6 | NA | TGTGCCAGCAGCTTGGGTGACAGTCTCACCGGGGAGCTGTTTTTT | CASSLGDSLTGELFF
NA | TRBJ1-1 | TRBV30 | NA | TGTGCCTGGAATCGAGAGAACACTGAAGCTTTCTTT | CAWNRENTEAFF
few | TRBJ1-1 | TRBV5-5 | TRBD1 | TGTGCCAGCAGCCTGATTCAGGGGGCCGTCGAAGCTTTCTTT | CASSLIQGAVEAFF
NA | TRBJ2-7 | TRBV25-1 | TRBD2 | TGTGCCAGCAGTGCCTCCAGAACGGGAGGTTACGAGCAGTACTTC | CASSASRTGGYEQYF
once | TRBJ1-5 | TRBV5-6 | NA | TGTGCCAGCAGCCTTGGGGAGCTACGTTATAGCAATCAGCCCCAGCATTTT | CASSLGELRYSNQPQHF
NA | TRBJ1-4 | TRBV6-1 | NA | TGTGCCAGCAGTACAGGGCGTACTAATGAAAAACTGTTTTTT | CASSTGRTNEKLFF
NA | TRBJ2-3 | TRBV7-8 | NA | TGTGCCAGCAGCTTCGAAAACCGGGACACAGATACGCAGTATTTT | CASSFENRDTDTQYF
NA | TRBJ1-2 | TRBV7-2 | TRBD1 | TGTGCCAGCAGCTTAGTTAGGACAGGAGCCTATGGCTACACCTTC | CASSLVRTGAYGYTF